This TCR beta chain was sequenced in a study of blood T cell repertoires in COVID-19. On the study more broadly: COVID-19 samples, acute and convalescent, were from the United States, Italy and Spain. PBMCs, B-cell-depleted T cells, or T cells were the source of the cDNA or gDNA that made up the material.

Per the original data handling: The assay estimated nucleated cells by amplifying reference gene primers. Clones were sequenced by immunoSEQ multiplex PCR, and TCRdb holds only the in-frame ones, with some missing. D and trimming were read from the DNA, whereas the V and J calls and clone size are those reported in that table. Here the sample spans tens of thousands of clones, 86% being singletons. CDR1 and CDR2 (germline): WSHSY, SAAADI. V lost 5 bases and J lost 1, with 6 bases in between. The CDR3 runs to 13 residues. This receptor was identified in a man between 45 and 60 years old with active or convalescent COVID-19. Sequences were obtained from peripheral blood. The chain couples TRBV10-2 to TRBJ1-5; no reliable D call. CDR3: CASSWQSNQPQHF. CDR3 DNA sequence: TGCGCCAGCAGTTGGCAGAGCAATCAGCCCCAGCATTTT.